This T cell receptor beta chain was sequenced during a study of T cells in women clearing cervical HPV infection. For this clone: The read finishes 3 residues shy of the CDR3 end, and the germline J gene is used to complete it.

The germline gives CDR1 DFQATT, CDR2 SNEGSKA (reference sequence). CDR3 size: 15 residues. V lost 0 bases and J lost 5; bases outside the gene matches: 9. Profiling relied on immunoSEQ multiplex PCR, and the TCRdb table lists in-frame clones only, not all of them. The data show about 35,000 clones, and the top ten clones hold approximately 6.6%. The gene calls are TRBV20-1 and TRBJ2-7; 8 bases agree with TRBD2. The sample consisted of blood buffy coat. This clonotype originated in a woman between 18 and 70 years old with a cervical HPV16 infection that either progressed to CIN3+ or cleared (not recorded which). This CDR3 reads CSAREGSGGVHEQYF. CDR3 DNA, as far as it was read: TGCAGTGCTAGAGAGGGGAGCGGGGGCGTCCACGAG.